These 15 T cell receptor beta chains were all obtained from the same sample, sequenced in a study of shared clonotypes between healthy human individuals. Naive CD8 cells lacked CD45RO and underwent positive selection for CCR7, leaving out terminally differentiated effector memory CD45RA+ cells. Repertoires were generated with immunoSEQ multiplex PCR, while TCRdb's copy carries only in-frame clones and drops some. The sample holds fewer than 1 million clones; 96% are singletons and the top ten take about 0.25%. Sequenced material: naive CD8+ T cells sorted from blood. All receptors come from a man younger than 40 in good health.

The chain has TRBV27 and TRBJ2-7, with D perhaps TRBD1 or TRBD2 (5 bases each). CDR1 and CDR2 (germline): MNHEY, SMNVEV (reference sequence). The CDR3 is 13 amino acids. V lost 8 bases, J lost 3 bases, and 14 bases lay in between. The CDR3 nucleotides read TGTGCCAGCCGGGACGGGGTTCACTACGAGCAGTACTTC. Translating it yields CASRDGVHYEQYF.

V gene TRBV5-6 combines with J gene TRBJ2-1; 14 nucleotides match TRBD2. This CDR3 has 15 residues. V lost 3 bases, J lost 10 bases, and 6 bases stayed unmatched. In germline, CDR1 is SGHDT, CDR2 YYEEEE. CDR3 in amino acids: CASSWQGLAGEEQFF. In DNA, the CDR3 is TGTGCCAGCAGCTGGCAGGGACTAGCGGGAGAGGAGCAGTTCTTC.

CDR3 DNA sequence: TGCGCCAGCAGCCCAGCGGGAGCCGAGCAGTACTTC. Its translation: CASSPAGAEQYF. This chain links TRBV4-1 with TRBJ2-7; 8 bases fit TRBD2. The trim removed 4 bases at V and 6 bases at J, leaving 2 bases unmatched. CDR1 and CDR2 (germline): MGHRA, YSYEKL. CDR3 length: 12 amino acids.

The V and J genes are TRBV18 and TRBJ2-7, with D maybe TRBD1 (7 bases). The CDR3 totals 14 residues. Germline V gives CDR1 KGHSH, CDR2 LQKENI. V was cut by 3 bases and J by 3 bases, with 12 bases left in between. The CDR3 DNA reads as TGTGCCAGCTCACCGCGGGACAGAGGCTACGAGCAGTACTTC. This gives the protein CASSPRDRGYEQYF.

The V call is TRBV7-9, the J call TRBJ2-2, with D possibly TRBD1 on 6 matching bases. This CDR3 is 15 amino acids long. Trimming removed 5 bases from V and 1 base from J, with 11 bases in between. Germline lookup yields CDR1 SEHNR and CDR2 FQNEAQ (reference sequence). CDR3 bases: TGTGCCAGCAGCGGCCGGGACAAGAACACCGGGGAGCTGTTTTTT. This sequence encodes CASSGRDKNTGELFF.

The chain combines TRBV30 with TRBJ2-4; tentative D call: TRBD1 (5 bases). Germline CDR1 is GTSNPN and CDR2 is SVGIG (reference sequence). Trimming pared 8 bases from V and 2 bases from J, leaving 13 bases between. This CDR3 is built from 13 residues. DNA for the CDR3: TGTGCCGTAACCAGGGCAACCAAAAACATTCAGTACTTC. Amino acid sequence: CAVTRATKNIQYF.

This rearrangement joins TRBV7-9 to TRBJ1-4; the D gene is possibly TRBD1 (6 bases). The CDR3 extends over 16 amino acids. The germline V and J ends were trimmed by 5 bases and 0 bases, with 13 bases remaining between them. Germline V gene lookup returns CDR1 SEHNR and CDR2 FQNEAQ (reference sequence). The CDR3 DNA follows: TGTGCCAGCAGCCCCGGACAGCTTGCAACTAATGAAAAACTGTTTTTT. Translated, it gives CASSPGQLATNEKLFF.

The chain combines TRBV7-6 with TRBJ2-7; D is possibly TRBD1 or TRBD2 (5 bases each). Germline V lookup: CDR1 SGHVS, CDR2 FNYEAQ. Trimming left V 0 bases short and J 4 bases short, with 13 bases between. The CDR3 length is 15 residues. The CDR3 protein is CASSLANGAWYEQYF. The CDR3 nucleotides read TGTGCCAGCAGCTTAGCGAACGGGGCTTGGTACGAGCAGTACTTC.

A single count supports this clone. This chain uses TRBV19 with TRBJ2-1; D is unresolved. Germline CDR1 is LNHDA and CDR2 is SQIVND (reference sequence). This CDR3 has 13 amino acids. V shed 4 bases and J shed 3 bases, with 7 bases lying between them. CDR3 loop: CASSSESYNEQFF. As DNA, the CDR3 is TGTGCCAGTAGTAGCGAGAGCTACAATGAGCAGTTCTTC.

CDR3 nucleotides: TGTGCCAGCAGCTTAGTGATGGGGTACGAGCAGTACTTC. As protein: CASSLVMGYEQYF. The chain carries TRBV11-3 and TRBJ2-7; no definite D call. The CDR3 extends over 13 amino acids. Per germline, CDR1 SGHNT and CDR2 YENEEA. V was cut by 1 base and J by 4 bases, with 8 bases left in between.

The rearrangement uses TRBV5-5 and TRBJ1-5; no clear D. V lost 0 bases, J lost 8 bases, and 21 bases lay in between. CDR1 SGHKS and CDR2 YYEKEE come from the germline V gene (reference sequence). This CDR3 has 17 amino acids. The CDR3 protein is CASSLGSDGWLVEPQHF. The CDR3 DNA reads TGTGCCAGCAGCTTGGGAAGCGACGGCTGGTTGGTGGAGCCCCAGCATTTT.

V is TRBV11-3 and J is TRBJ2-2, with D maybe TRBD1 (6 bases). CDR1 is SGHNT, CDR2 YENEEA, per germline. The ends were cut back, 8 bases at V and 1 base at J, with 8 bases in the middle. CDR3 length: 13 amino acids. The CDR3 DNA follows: TGTGCCAGCGAGGGACAGAACACCGGGGAGCTGTTTTTT. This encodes CASEGQNTGELFF. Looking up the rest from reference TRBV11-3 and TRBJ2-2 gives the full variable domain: EAGVVQSPRYKIIEKKQPVAFWCNPISGHNTLYWYLQNLGQGPELLIRYENEEAVDDSQLPKDRFSAERLKGVDSTLKIQPAELGDSAVYLCASEGQNTGELFFGEGSRLTVL.

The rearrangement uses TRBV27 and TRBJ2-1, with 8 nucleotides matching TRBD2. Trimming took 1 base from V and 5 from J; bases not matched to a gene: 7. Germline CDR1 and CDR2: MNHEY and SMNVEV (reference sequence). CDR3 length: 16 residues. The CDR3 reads CASSLWLAGKDNEQFF. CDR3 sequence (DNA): TGTGCCAGCAGTTTATGGCTAGCGGGTAAAGACAATGAGCAGTTCTTC.

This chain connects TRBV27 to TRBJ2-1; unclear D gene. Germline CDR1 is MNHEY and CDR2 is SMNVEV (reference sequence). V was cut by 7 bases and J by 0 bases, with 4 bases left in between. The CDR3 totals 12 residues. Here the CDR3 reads CASMNSYNEQFF. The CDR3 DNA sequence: TGTGCCAGCATGAACTCCTACAATGAGCAGTTCTTC.

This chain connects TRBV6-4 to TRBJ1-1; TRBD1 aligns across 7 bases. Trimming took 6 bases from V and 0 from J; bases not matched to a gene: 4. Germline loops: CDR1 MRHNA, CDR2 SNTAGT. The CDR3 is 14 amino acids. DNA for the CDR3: TGTGCCAGCAGCCCGACAGGGCTGAACACTGAAGCTTTCTTT. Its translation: CASSPTGLNTEAFF.